The 3 T cell receptor beta chains below all came from one sample that was sequenced in a study of blood T cells in healthy people across ages (dated by TCRdb to between 2014 and 2016). The library was made by 5' RACE. Sequencing used an Illumina HiSeq 2500. The second PCR ran for roughly 7 to 12 cycles and used a J-beta primer mix along with a sample-barcoded 5' primer. The raw public data were reprocessed by TCRdb itself: fastp quality trimming at Q25, MiXCR clonotype calling, in-frame beta chains only. CDR3 protein sequences are deduplicated, and each keeps its most common genes and DNA. Counted in this sample were about 800,000 distinct CDR3 sequences; about 45% of them appeared once. Jointly, the top ten make up about a sixth of the sample. Sequenced input: blood. These receptors all come from a man aged 80 or over in good health.

J is TRBJ1-6 and V is TRBV20-1; D possibly corresponds to TRBD1 (6 bases). CDR3 length equals 14 residues. Germline loops: CDR1 DFQATT, CDR2 SNEGSKA (reference sequence). With 3 bases removed from V and 10 bases from J, the gap between germline ends came to 16 bases. DNA for the CDR3: TGCAGTGCTAGTGAGGGGACAAAGGGGTCACCCCTCCACTTT. Protein: CSASEGTKGSPLHF.

This clonotype was detected a few times. V usage is TRBV27 and J usage is TRBJ1-6; a possible D gene is TRBD1 (6 bases). CDR3 size: 14 residues. CDR1 and CDR2 (germline): MNHEY, SMNVEV (reference sequence). Trimming cost V 6 bases and J 9 bases, with 15 bases left between them. DNA of the CDR3: TGTGCCAGCAGGGTCGTAGGGGGGGTTTCACCCCTCCACTTT. Protein: CASRVVGGVSPLHF.

As regards this clonotype: At one boundary the junction diverges from the germline segment, which might be a read error. This chain connects TRBV10-3 to TRBJ2-6; 9 positions agree with TRBD1. Germline loops: CDR1 ENHRY, CDR2 SYGVKD. The length of the CDR3 is 17 residues. The CDR3 DNA is TGTGCCACCTGTCCCGGGACAGGGACTATTGGGACCAACGTCCTGACTTTC. Translating gives CATCPGTGTIGTNVLTF.